This T cell receptor (beta chain) was captured by sequencing in a study of STAT5B mutations in CD4+ large granular lymphocyte leukemia. Study-wide findings and caveats: Compared with healthy controls (2/35), patient top clones favored TRBV06 (8/27).

In regard to this clone: Its antigen is unidentified.

The V end was cut by 3 bases, the J end by 8 bases, with 11 bases between. The CDR3 is made up of 14 amino acids. Germline CDR1 reads SGHNT; CDR2 reads YENEEA. The protocol was immunoSEQ multiplex PCR, while the TCRdb copy is restricted to in-frame clones and leaves out a portion. The table lists 30,000 to 40,000 clones, 69% of them singletons, with approximately 2.5% in the top ten. The J gene is TRBJ1-6, the V gene TRBV11-3, with D maybe TRBD1 (5 bases). Sequenced: CD4+ T cells from blood buffy coats. The sequence was collected from a human donor in good health. CDR3 sequence reads: CASSFGGYDSPLHF. The CDR3 DNA reads TGTGCCAGCAGCTTTGGGGGGTACGATTCACCCCTCCACTTT.